Listed below are T cell receptor beta chains from one sample, sequenced in a study of blood T cell repertoires in COVID-19. Assay: immunoSEQ multiplex PCR; the TCRdb copy retains only in-frame clones and omits some. The table records over 350,000 clones, approximately 90% of them present only once. The sequencing input was PBMCs or T cells enriched from blood (not recorded which). The receptor set was obtained from a woman between 50 and 59 years old who had recovered from COVID-19. Each CDR3 is given with its conserved first and last residue. Fields, in order: V gene, D gene, clone size, J gene, CDR3 protein, CDR3 DNA. D genes are given only for firm matches. Size is stated for part of the rows, as once, few or many counts, or as a class when the clone is expanded.

TRBV24-1	-	-	TRBJ1-2	CATSGNNRDLGYTF	TGTGCCACCAGTGGAAATAACAGGGATCTTGGCTACACCTTC
TRBV4-1	-	-	TRBJ1-1	CASSQERFTEAFF	TGCGCCAGCAGCCAAGAGCGGTTCACTGAAGCTTTCTTT
TRBV28	-	-	TRBJ1-5	CASTQGLYNQPQHF	TGTGCCAGCACCCAGGGCCTCTACAATCAGCCCCAGCATTTT
TRBV5-8	-	-	TRBJ1-6	CASSLMGLNSPLHF	TGTGCCAGCAGCTTGATGGGGCTTAATTCACCCCTCCACTTT
TRBV4-1	TRBD1	-	TRBJ1-4	CASLGTGGRKLFF	TGCGCCAGCCTAGGGACAGGGGGCAGAAAACTGTTTTTT
TRBV2	-	-	TRBJ1-3	CASSEAGGIYSGNTIYF	TGTGCCAGCAGTGAAGCGGGAGGGATCTACTCTGGAAACACCATATATTTT
TRBV7-8	TRBD2	-	TRBJ2-5	CASSLTGLAGSPIETQYF	TGTGCCAGCAGCTTAACCGGACTAGCGGGATCGCCGATCGAGACCCAGTACTTC
TRBV5-4	-	once	TRBJ2-3	CASSLVGTDTQYF	TGTGCCAGCAGCTTGGTCGGCACAGATACGCAGTATTTT
TRBV7-9	TRBD1	-	TRBJ2-2	CASRRARGLTGELFF	TGTGCCAGCCGTCGAGCTAGGGGGCTCACCGGGGAGCTGTTTTTT
TRBV28	-	-	TRBJ1-2	CASSKTAGGYTF	TGTGCCAGCAGTAAGACAGCTGGGGGCTACACCTTC
TRBV2	-	-	TRBJ1-2	CASNPLGGFGPYGYTF	TGTGCCAGCAATCCCCTCGGGGGGTTCGGGCCTTATGGCTACACCTTC
TRBV7-9	TRBD1	-	TRBJ2-7	CASSSSGTGWSEQYF	TGTGCCAGCAGCTCCTCCGGGACAGGGTGGAGTGAGCAGTACTTC
TRBV27	TRBD1	-	TRBJ1-2	CASSLYRDSIRGYTF	TGTGCCAGCAGCCTTTACAGGGACAGCATACGGGGCTACACCTTC
TRBV27	TRBD1	-	TRBJ2-7	CASHNRGPYEQYF	TGTGCCAGCCATAACAGGGGGCCCTACGAGCAGTACTTC
TRBV2	TRBD1	-	TRBJ1-5	CASGGTGISQPQHF	TGTGCCAGCGGCGGGACAGGGATAAGCCAGCCCCAGCATTTT
TRBV6-1	-	-	TRBJ1-2	CASSDRFDRNYGYTF	TGTGCCAGCAGTGATCGGTTTGACAGGAACTATGGCTACACCTTC
TRBV27	-	-	TRBJ2-7	CASSFRRFDEQYF	TGTGCCAGCAGTTTCCGTCGGTTCGACGAGCAGTACTTC
TRBV4-2	TRBD2	-	TRBJ2-1	CASSQFGLAGGKTTTYNEQFF	TGTGCCAGCAGCCAATTTGGACTAGCGGGGGGAAAAACCACAACCTACAATGAGCAGTTCTTC
TRBV28	-	-	TRBJ1-5	CASSWGGNQPQHF	TGTGCCAGCAGTTGGGGGGGAAATCAGCCCCAGCATTTT
TRBV18	-	once	TRBJ1-2	CASSPGFAGAYGYTF	TGTGCCAGCTCACCAGGGTTCGCGGGGGCCTATGGCTACACCTTC
TRBV5-1	TRBD2	-	TRBJ2-7	CASSPGGTGRYEQYF	TGCGCCAGCAGCCCGGGAGGGACGGGGCGATACGAGCAGTACTTC
TRBV4-3	-	-	TRBJ1-3	CASSQDSSPGNSGNTIYF	TGCGCCAGCAGCCAAGATAGTTCCCCAGGGAACTCTGGAAACACCATATATTTT
TRBV27	-	-	TRBJ1-2	CASSLSGGNNYGYTF	TGTGCCAGCAGTTTAAGCGGCGGAAATAACTATGGCTACACCTTC
TRBV7-2	-	-	TRBJ1-1	CASSLMYGQMNTEAFF	TGTGCCAGCAGCTTAATGTATGGACAAATGAACACTGAAGCTTTCTTT
TRBV7-7	-	-	TRBJ1-6	CASSPMPAGGHSPLHF	TGTGCTAGCAGCCCAATGCCGGCCGGGGGGCATTCACCCCTCCACTTT
TRBV24-1	-	-	TRBJ2-3	CATSERTRLNTDTQYF	TGTGCCACCAGTGAACGGACACGGCTTAACACAGATACGCAGTATTTT
TRBV5-5	-	-	TRBJ2-7	CASGRADPTYEQYF	TGTGCCAGCGGGAGAGCAGACCCAACCTACGAGCAGTACTTC
TRBV5-1	TRBD2	-	TRBJ2-5	CASSLRLAGAQETQYF	TGCGCCAGCAGCTTACGACTAGCGGGGGCCCAAGAGACCCAGTACTTC
TRBV10-3	-	few	TRBJ1-6	CAISESGASGYNSPLHF	TGTGCCATCAGTGAGTCGGGGGCCTCGGGCTATAATTCACCCCTCCACTTT
TRBV6-5	TRBD1	-	TRBJ2-5	CASSLNRGPETQYF	TGTGCCAGCAGTCTGAACAGGGGGCCAGAGACCCAGTACTTC
TRBV19	-	-	TRBJ1-6	CASSTTSYNSPLHF	TGTGCCAGTAGTACGACATCGTATAATTCACCCCTCCACTTT
TRBV13	-	-	TRBJ2-5	CASSSSATEETQYF	TGTGCCAGCAGCTCGAGCGCGACAGAAGAGACCCAGTACTTC
TRBV5-6	-	-	TRBJ1-2	CANSPQGGAYGYTF	TGTGCCAACAGCCCCCAGGGTGGCGCCTATGGCTACACCTTC
TRBV27	TRBD1	-	TRBJ2-1	CASSPPHTGVRGSYNEQFF	TGTGCCAGCAGCCCCCCCCACACAGGGGTCCGGGGCTCCTACAATGAGCAGTTCTTC
TRBV10-3	TRBD2	few	TRBJ2-1	CAISEGAWLAGGRSSYNEQFF	TGTGCCATCAGTGAGGGGGCTTGGTTAGCGGGGGGCCGCAGCTCCTACAATGAGCAGTTCTTC
TRBV7-6	-	-	TRBJ1-3	CASSPGGSARSGNTIYF	TGTGCCAGCAGCCCCGGGGGGTCAGCCCGGTCTGGAAACACCATATATTTT
TRBV2	TRBD1	-	TRBJ1-1	CASSVQGARTEAFF	TGTGCCAGCAGTGTGCAGGGGGCGCGGACTGAAGCTTTCTTT
TRBV6-5	TRBD1	-	TRBJ1-5	CASSTGGFQPQHF	TGTGCCAGCAGTACAGGGGGGTTTCAGCCCCAGCATTTT
TRBV19	-	few	TRBJ2-1	CASSIFAGGGSYNEQFF	TGTGCCAGTAGTATATTTGCCGGGGGTGGTTCCTACAATGAGCAGTTCTTC